A single sample gave rise to the 25 T cell receptor beta chains below, sequenced in a study of OX40 agonist ivuxolimab in advanced cancers. This table comes from immunoSEQ multiplex PCR, and its TCRdb copy is limited to in-frame clones, with some not included. The sample carries roughly 79,000 clones, 92% recorded once. The sample here was CD4+ or CD8+ T cells sorted from blood, taken in a trial of the OX40 agonist ivuxolimab. The receptors come from an adult with an advanced solid tumor such as melanoma, head and neck, liver or kidney cancer.

The chain links TRBV7-2 to TRBJ2-4, with D perhaps being TRBD1 or TRBD2 (6 bases each). The CDR3 is 15 amino acids. Trimming took off 6 bases at V and 8 bases at J, with 20 bases between the two ends. Germline CDR1 SGHTA, CDR2 FQGNSA. CDR3 protein: CASRPPRGGRDIQYF. The DNA of the CDR3 is TGTGCCAGCAGACCCCCTCGTGGGGGGCGTGACATTCAGTACTTC.

This clone was seen a single time. The gene calls are TRBV2 and TRBJ2-5, with 8 positions matching TRBD1. Germline V gives CDR1 SNHLY, CDR2 FYNNEI. V lost 6 bases and J lost 2; bases outside the gene matches: 5. This CDR3 is 14 amino acids long. CDR3 DNA sequence: TGTGCCAGCAGACAGAACAGGGGGCAAGAGACCCAGTACTTC. Protein sequence: CASRQNRGQETQYF.

The chain links TRBV4-2 to TRBJ1-2; unclear D gene. The CDR3 has 15 residues. Trimming pared 0 bases from V and 7 bases from J, leaving 15 bases between. Per the germline V gene, CDR1 is LGHNA and CDR2 is YNFKEQ. As DNA, the CDR3 is TGTGCCAGCAGCCAAGATGCAGGACTTATCTCTGGCTACACCTTC. Its protein is CASSQDAGLISGYTF.

The V and J genes are TRBV28 and TRBJ1-2; 9 bases are shared with TRBD1. Trimming removed 6 bases from V and 7 bases from J; junction bases left unmatched: 3. The CDR3 has 12 amino acids. CDR1 and CDR2 from the germline V gene are MDHEN and SYDVKM. The CDR3 protein is CASRGTGFGYTF. In DNA, the CDR3 is TGTGCCAGCAGGGGGACAGGGTTTGGCTACACCTTC.

The chain links TRBV30 to TRBJ2-7; D ambiguous. Germline V CDR1 and CDR2: GTSNPN, SVGIG (reference sequence). The CDR3 runs 12 residues. The CDR3 DNA sequence: TGTGCTTACCGTAGGAGCTCCTACGAGCAGTACTTC. This encodes CAYRRSSYEQYF.

The chain links TRBV27 to TRBJ1-4; tentative D call: TRBD1 (6 bases). The CDR3 covers 15 residues. V lost 0 bases and J lost 5, with 10 bases in between. The V gene's germline CDR1 is MNHEY and CDR2 SMNVEV (reference sequence). The CDR3 bases are TGTGCCAGCAGTTTATCCGGGACACTGAATGAAAAACTGTTTTTT. Protein sequence: CASSLSGTLNEKLFF.

The gene calls are TRBV2 and TRBJ1-1; D remains ambiguous. This CDR3 contains 14 residues. V was shortened by 5 bases and J by 6 bases, with 16 bases between the two germline ends. The V gene's germline CDR1 is SNHLY and CDR2 FYNNEI. CDR3 nucleotide sequence: TGTGCCAGCAGTCCCATCAGGTTTCAATCTGAAGCTTTCTTT. Its protein is CASSPIRFQSEAFF.

A note on this clone: The sample carries other DNA sequences with the same CDR3. The chain links TRBV28 to TRBJ2-3; the match to TRBD2 covers 12 bases. The junction had 2 bases not matched to a gene; V was cut back by 2 bases and J by 2 bases. The CDR3 is 16 residues long. Germline loops: CDR1 MDHEN, CDR2 SYDVKM. CDR3 region: CASSLGLAGTTDTQYF. The CDR3 DNA sequence: TGTGCCAGCAGTTTAGGACTAGCGGGAACCACAGATACGCAGTATTTT.

The chain couples TRBV10-3 to TRBJ1-1; TRBD1 might be the D (5 bases). V gave up 8 bases and J gave up 4 bases, with 11 bases separating them. CDR3 size: 12 residues. The germline V gene encodes CDR1 ENHRY and CDR2 SYGVKD. This CDR3 reads CAIRGTGTEAFF. In DNA, the CDR3 is TGTGCCATCCGGGGGACGGGCACTGAAGCTTTCTTT.

The J gene is TRBJ2-6, the V gene TRBV5-6; D is possibly TRBD2 (5 bases). Germline V gene lookup returns CDR1 SGHDT and CDR2 YYEEEE. V was clipped by 0 bases and J by 0 bases, with 7 bases between them. The CDR3 is made up of 16 amino acids. The CDR3 sequence: CASSLVGGSGANVLTF. As DNA, the CDR3 is TGTGCCAGCAGCTTGGTCGGAGGCTCTGGGGCCAACGTCCTGACTTTC.

The chain joins TRBV11-3 to TRBJ2-1; the match to TRBD2 covers 12 bases. Germline assignment: CDR1 SGHNT and CDR2 YENEEA. CDR3 size: 16 residues. Unmatched junction bases numbered 9, after V lost 5 bases and J lost 7 bases. The CDR3 is CASSPLPTSGRNEQFF. CDR3 DNA sequence: TGTGCCAGCAGCCCCCTCCCGACTAGCGGGAGAAATGAGCAGTTCTTC. Full variable domain (outside the CDR3, taken from reference TRBV11-3 and TRBJ2-1): EAGVVQSPRYKIIEKKQPVAFWCNPISGHNTLYWYLQNLGQGPELLIRYENEEAVDDSQLPKDRFSAERLKGVDSTLKIQPAELGDSAVYLCASSPLPTSGRNEQFFGPGTRLTVL.

Concerning this clone: Relative to the germline gene, one junction end is altered; a read error may explain this. The chain has TRBV7-7 and TRBJ2-1; possibly TRBD1 for D (5 bases). CDR1 and CDR2 (germline): SSHAT, FNYEAQ (reference sequence). CDR3 length: 13 residues. The CDR3 nucleotides read TGTGCTAGCAGCTTGTCAGGGAACAATGAGCAGTTCTTC. Amino acids: CASSLSGNNEQFF.

This chain joins TRBV28 and TRBJ2-6; D remains ambiguous. This CDR3 is 15 amino acids long. The germline CDR1 and CDR2 sequences are MDHEN and SYDVKM. V was trimmed by 1 base and J by 0 bases, leaving 4 bases between them. CDR3 in amino acids: CASSLSLSGANVLTF. The CDR3 bases are TGTGCCAGCAGTTTATCGCTCTCTGGGGCCAACGTCCTGACTTTC.

This sequence joins TRBV5-6 and TRBJ2-1; D remains ambiguous. CDR1 SGHDT and CDR2 YYEEEE come from the germline V gene. With 0 bases removed from V and 5 bases from J, the gap between germline ends came to 6 bases. CDR3 length equals 13 residues. This chain's CDR3 is CASSLGRNNEQFF. The CDR3 DNA reads as TGTGCCAGCAGCTTGGGCAGAAACAATGAGCAGTTCTTC.

The genes are TRBV28 and TRBJ2-3; D is uncertain. The V and J ends lost 4 bases and 6 bases respectively, with 11 bases between them. Germline V lookup: CDR1 MDHEN, CDR2 SYDVKM. The CDR3 runs 13 residues. The CDR3 sequence: CASSSNLRDTQYF. Here the CDR3 DNA reads TGTGCCAGCAGTTCGAACCTCAGGGATACGCAGTATTTT.

To note about this clone: The same CDR3 can be traced to other DNA sequences in this sample. This chain joins TRBV29-1 and TRBJ1-2; tentative D call: TRBD1 (5 bases). V lost 6 bases and J 3 bases, leaving 20 bases between the germline ends. This CDR3 is built from 15 residues. CDR1 and CDR2 (germline): SQVTM, ANQGSEA. The CDR3 sequence is CSVVGGGGRDYGYTF. As DNA, the CDR3 is TGCAGCGTAGTTGGGGGTGGGGGTCGTGACTATGGCTACACCTTC.

In this sample, this clone turned up once. The gene calls are TRBV28 and TRBJ2-7; perhaps TRBD2 as D (6 bases). This CDR3 has 11 residues. Germline CDR1 is MDHEN and CDR2 is SYDVKM. Trimming stripped 11 bases from V and 2 bases from J, with 10 bases between. The DNA of the CDR3 is TGTGCCTCGGGAGTTACCTACGAGCAGTACTTC. Encoded protein: CASGVTYEQYF.

The V gene is TRBV9, the J gene TRBJ1-1; no reliable D call. This CDR3 has 15 residues. Germline V CDR1 and CDR2: SGDLS, YYNGEE. The germline V and J ends were trimmed by 4 bases and 3 bases, with 16 bases remaining between them. The CDR3 region is CASSSRAGWDTEAFF. As DNA, the CDR3 is TGTGCCAGCAGCTCGAGGGCCGGCTGGGACACTGAAGCTTTCTTT.

The chain combines TRBV6-5 with TRBJ1-6; no clear D. CDR1 and CDR2 (germline): MNHEY, SVGAGI. CDR3 length: 14 amino acids. V shed 6 bases and J shed 14 bases, with 20 bases lying between them. The CDR3 DNA is TGTGCCAGCAGCCGATCTGGTTCTGGTTTGGCCCTCCACTTT. Translation: CASSRSGSGLALHF.

This chain joins TRBV10-3 and TRBJ1-5; the match to TRBD1 covers 7 bases. This CDR3 comprises 14 residues. The V segment lost 3 bases and the J segment 6 bases; nucleotides outside the gene matches: 5. Germline CDR1 and CDR2: ENHRY and SYGVKD. CDR3 protein: CAISEGQAGQPQHF. The CDR3 nucleotides read TGTGCCATCAGTGAAGGACAGGCCGGTCAGCCCCAGCATTTT.

The chain is built from TRBV7-9 and TRBJ1-1; tentatively, D is TRBD1 (5 bases). Trimming pared 2 bases from V and 4 bases from J, leaving 8 bases between. This CDR3 comprises 13 residues. Germline V CDR1 and CDR2: SEHNR, FQNEAQ (reference sequence). This CDR3 is CASSLQGITEAFF. The CDR3 DNA is TGTGCCAGCAGCTTACAGGGTATCACTGAAGCTTTCTTT.

This clone was picked up one time. The chain employs TRBV5-1 and TRBJ2-5, with 8 bases that match TRBD2. This CDR3 comprises 15 residues. The germline gives CDR1 SGHRS, CDR2 YFSETQ. V shed 2 bases and J 2 bases; nucleotides not matched to a gene: 5. The DNA for the CDR3 is TGCGCCAGCAGCTTAGAGCGGGAGCCTCAAGAGACCCAGTACTTC. Its protein is CASSLEREPQETQYF.

V gene TRBV9 combines with J gene TRBJ2-3, with 7 bases lining up with TRBD2. The length of the CDR3 is 15 residues. The ends lost 1 base at V and 3 bases at J; junction bases unmatched: 5. CDR1 and CDR2 (germline): SGDLS, YYNGEE. The DNA of the CDR3 is TGTGCCAGCAGCGTAAGGGAGGGGCTAACAGATACGCAGTATTTT. It codes for CASSVREGLTDTQYF.

The V and J genes are TRBV7-2 and TRBJ2-1; D not resolved. This CDR3 region has 16 residues. The V gene lost 5 bases and the J gene lost 0 bases, with 14 bases spanning the gap. Germline-derived CDR1 and CDR2 are SGHTA and FQGNSA. CDR3 nucleotide sequence: TGTGCCAGCAGCCGCGTCTGGGGTGCCTCCTACAATGAGCAGTTCTTC. Its protein is CASSRVWGASYNEQFF.

The V and J genes are TRBV6-5 and TRBJ2-7, with TRBD1 matching over 7 bases. V lost 8 bases and J lost 2; bases outside the gene matches: 12. CDR1 MNHEY and CDR2 SVGAGI come from the germline V gene. This CDR3 is 15 amino acids long. The DNA for the CDR3 is TGTGCCAGCTTTAAACGACAGGGTATGACCTACGAGCAGTACTTC. It is translated as CASFKRQGMTYEQYF.